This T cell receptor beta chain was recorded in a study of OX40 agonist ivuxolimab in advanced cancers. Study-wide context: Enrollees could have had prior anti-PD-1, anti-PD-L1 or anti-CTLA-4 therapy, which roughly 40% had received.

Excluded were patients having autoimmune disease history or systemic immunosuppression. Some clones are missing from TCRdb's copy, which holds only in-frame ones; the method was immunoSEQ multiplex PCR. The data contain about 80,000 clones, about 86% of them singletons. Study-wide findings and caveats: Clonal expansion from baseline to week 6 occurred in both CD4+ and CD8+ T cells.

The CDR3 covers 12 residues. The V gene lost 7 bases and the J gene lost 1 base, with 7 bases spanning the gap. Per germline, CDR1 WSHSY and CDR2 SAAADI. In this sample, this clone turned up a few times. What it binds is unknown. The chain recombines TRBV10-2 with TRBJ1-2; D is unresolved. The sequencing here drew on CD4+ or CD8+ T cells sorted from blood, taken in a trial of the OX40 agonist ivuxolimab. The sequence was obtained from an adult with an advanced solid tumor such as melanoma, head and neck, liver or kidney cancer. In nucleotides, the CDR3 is TGCGCCAGCACCGACGGTAACTATGGCTACACCTTC. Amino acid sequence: CASTDGNYGYTF.